Below, 2 T cell receptor beta chains from the same sample are listed, as sequenced in a study of T cell responses to AZD1222 COVID-19 vaccine. Libraries were prepared by immunoSEQ multiplex PCR; TCRdb keeps only in-frame clonotypes and omits some of them. The table lists 250,000 to 300,000 clones, 90% to 95% of them singletons, with 0.5% to 0.7% in the top ten. The sample consisted of peripheral blood, taken 28 days after the second AZD1222 dose. These receptors were obtained from an adult who received the AZD1222 COVID-19 vaccine.

This sequence joins TRBV10-3 and TRBJ2-3; D possibly corresponds to TRBD2 (5 bases). V lost 8 bases and J 2 bases, leaving 11 bases between the germline ends. The CDR3 runs 13 residues. Per germline, CDR1 ENHRY and CDR2 SYGVKD. The CDR3 bases are TGTGCCATCGGGAGCAGATCCACAGATACGCAGTATTTT. Translation gives CAIGSRSTDTQYF.

The V call is TRBV4-2, the J call TRBJ2-3; 8 bases fit TRBD2. After removal of 1 base from V and 4 bases from J, the junction contained 10 bases not matched to a gene. In germline, CDR1 is LGHNA, CDR2 YNFKEQ. CDR3 length: 17 residues. The CDR3 bases are TGTGCCAGCAGCCAAGCCCCAAGGGGACTAGGATCAGATACGCAGTATTTT. It is translated as CASSQAPRGLGSDTQYF.